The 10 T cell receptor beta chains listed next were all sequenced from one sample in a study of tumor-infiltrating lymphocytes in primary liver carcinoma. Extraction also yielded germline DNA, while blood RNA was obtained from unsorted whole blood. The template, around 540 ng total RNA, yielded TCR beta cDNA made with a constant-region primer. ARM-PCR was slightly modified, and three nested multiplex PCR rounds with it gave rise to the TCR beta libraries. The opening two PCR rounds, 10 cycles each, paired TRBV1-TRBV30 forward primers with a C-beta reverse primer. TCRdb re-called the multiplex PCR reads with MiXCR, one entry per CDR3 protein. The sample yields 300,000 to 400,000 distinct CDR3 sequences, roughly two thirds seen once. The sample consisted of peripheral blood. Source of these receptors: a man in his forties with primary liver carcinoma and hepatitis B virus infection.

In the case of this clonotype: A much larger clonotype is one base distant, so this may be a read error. Here the CDR3 reads CATGAVSTDTQYF. For the CDR3, the DNA is TGCGCCACTGGGGCAGTATCCACAGATACGCAGTATTTT. The rearrangement links TRBV5-1 to TRBJ2-3, with TRBD1 as a possible D gene (5 bases). This CDR3 has 13 amino acids. Trimming removed 9 bases from V and 2 bases from J, with 13 bases in between. Germline-derived CDR1 and CDR2 are SGHRS and YFSETQ. The variable domain in full, completed from reference TRBV5-1 and TRBJ2-3, reads KAGVTQTPRYLIKTRGQQVTLSCSPISGHRSVSWYQQTPGQGLQFLFEYFSETQRNKGNFPGRFSGRQFSNSRSEMNVSTLELGDSALYLCATGAVSTDTQYFGPGTRLTVL.

This CDR3 reads CASSYLESSYNSPLHF. The DNA for the CDR3 is TGTGCCAGCAGTTACCTAGAGAGCTCCTATAATTCACCCCTCCACTTT. The chain carries TRBV6-6 and TRBJ1-6, with D unclear. The CDR3 contains 16 residues. CDR1 is MNHNY, CDR2 SVGAGI, per germline (reference sequence). With 2 bases removed from V and 0 bases from J, the gap between germline ends came to 8 bases.

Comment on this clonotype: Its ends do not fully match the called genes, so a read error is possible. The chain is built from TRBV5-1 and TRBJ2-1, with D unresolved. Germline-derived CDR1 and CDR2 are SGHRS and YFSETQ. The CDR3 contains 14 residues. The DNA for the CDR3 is TGCGCCAACAGCTTGGCCCAGGTGAGCAATGAGCAGTTCTTC. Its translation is CANSLAQVSNEQFF. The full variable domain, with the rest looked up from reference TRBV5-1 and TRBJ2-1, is KAGVTQTPRYLIKTRGQQVTLSCSPISGHRSVSWYQQTPGQGLQFLFEYFSETQRNKGNFPGRFSGRQFSNSRSEMNVSTLELGDSALYLCANSLAQVSNEQFFGPGTRLTVL.

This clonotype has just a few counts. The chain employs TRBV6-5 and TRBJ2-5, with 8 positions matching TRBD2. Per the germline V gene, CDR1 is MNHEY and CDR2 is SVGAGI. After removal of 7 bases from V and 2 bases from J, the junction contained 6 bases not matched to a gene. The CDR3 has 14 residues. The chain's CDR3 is CASTPGLAQETQYF. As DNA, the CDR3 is TGTGCCAGCACCCCCGGACTAGCTCAAGAGACCCAGTACTTC.

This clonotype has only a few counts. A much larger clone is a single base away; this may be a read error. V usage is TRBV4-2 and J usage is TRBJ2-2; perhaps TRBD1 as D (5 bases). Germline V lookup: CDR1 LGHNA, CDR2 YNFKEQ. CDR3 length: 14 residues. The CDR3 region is CAGSQGALAGELFF. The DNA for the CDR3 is TGTGCCGGCAGCCAAGGGGCCTTGGCCGGGGAGCTGTTTTTT.

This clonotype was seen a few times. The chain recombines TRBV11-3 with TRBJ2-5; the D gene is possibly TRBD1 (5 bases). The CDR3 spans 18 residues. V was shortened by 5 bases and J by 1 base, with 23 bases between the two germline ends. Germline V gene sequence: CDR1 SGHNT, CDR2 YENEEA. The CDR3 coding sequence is TGTGCCAGCAGCCCCAGGAAGATGCTCAGGGATCGCCAAGAGACCCAGTACTTC. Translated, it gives CASSPRKMLRDRQETQYF.

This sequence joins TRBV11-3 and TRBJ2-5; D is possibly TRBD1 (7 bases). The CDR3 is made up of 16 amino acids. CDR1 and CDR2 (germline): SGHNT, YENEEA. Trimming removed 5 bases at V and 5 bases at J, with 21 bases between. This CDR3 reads CASSAGQRLSKETQYF. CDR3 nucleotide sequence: TGTGCCAGCAGCGCGGGACAGCGGTTGTCCAAGGAGACCCAGTACTTC.

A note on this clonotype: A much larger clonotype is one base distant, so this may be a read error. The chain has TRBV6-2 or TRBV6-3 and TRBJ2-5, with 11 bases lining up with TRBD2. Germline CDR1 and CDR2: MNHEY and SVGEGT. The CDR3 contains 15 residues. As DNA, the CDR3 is TGTGCCAGCAGTCCCATACTAGCGGGAGCGGAGACCCATTACTTC. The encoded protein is CASSPILAGAETHYF.

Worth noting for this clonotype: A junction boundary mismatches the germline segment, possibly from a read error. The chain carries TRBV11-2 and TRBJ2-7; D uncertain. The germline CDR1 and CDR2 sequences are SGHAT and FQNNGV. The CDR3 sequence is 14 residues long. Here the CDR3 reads CVSSPQIFSYEQYF. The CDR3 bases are TGTGTCAGCAGCCCCCAGATATTCTCCTACGAGCAGTACTTC.

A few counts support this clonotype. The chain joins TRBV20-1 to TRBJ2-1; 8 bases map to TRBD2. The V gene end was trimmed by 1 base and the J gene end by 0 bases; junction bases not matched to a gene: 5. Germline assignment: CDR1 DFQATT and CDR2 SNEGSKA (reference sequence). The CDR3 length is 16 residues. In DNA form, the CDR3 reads TGCAGTGCTAGAGGGAGCGGGGGAAGCTCCTACAATGAGCAGTTCTTC. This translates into CSARGSGGSSYNEQFF.